This TCR beta chain is from a study of shared clonotypes between healthy human individuals. Study-wide findings and caveats: Memory subsets had estimated richness that was generally smaller than that of naive subsets. Inspection by rarefaction showed sorted-subset sequencing to be incomplete despite large depth. Among donors, sharing of clonotypes was expected to be affected by sequencing depth.

Worth noting for this clone: Its antigen is not known.

Measured with immunoSEQ multiplex PCR; TCRdb has only the in-frame clones, and not every one. The table lists about 1 million clones, 70% to 80% of them singletons. V lost 6 bases and J 2 bases, leaving 14 bases between the germline ends. CDR1 and CDR2 from the germline V gene are SGHTA and FQGNSA. CDR3 length: 14 residues. The sample consisted of memory CD4+ T cells sorted from blood. Subset specified: CD45RA-negative fraction. The TCR comes from a young man in good health. This sequence joins TRBV7-2 and TRBJ2-7, with D uncertain. The CDR3 DNA sequence: TGTGCCAGCAGGGCTACGGGCCCGCCCTACGAGCAGTACTTC. Protein sequence: CASRATGPPYEQYF.